This T cell receptor (beta chain) was observed in a study of CD8 T cells in ankylosing spondylitis. Study-level points and caveats: In the blood and synovial fluid of reactive arthritis, some motif variants had been previously reported. Ankylosing spondylitis blood appeared to be characterized by a TCR beta motif of 7 to 9 highly homologous variants. The authors reported significant enrichment of disease-linked clones in matched ankylosing spondylitis synovial fluid. Researchers report that disease-linked clones proved CD8+ and relatively rare in peripheral blood.

The V end lost 0 bases, the J end lost 0 bases, and 2 bases lay between the germline ends. The CDR3 spans 14 residues. Germline CDR1 MNHEY, CDR2 SVGAGI. Each TCR beta library was made by quantitative 5'-RACE that incorporated molecular barcodes. Each CDR3 protein gets one entry after TCRdb re-called the 5' RACE reads with MiXCR. The sample consists of about 700,000 distinct CDR3 sequences, under 20% of them appearing once. For this clonotype: What it binds is not known.

The chain couples TRBV6-5 to TRBJ1-4; D gene unclear. Sequenced sample: blood, either unsorted or a sorted T cell fraction (not recorded which). The receptor's source is a male donor with ankylosing spondylitis. The CDR3 nucleotides are TGTGCCAGCAGTTACTCAACAACTAATGAAAAACTGTTTTTT. Protein product: CASSYSTTNEKLFF.